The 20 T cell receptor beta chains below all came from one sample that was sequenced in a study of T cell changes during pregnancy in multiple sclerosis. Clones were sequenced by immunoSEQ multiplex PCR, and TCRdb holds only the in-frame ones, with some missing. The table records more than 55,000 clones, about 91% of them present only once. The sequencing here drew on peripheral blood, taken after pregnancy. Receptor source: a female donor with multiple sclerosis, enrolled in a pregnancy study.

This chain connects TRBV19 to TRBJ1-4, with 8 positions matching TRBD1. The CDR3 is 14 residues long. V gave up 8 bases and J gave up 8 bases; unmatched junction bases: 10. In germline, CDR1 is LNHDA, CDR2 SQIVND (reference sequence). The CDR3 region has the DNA TGTGCCAGTGTCTACCGGACAGGGCGGGAAAAACTGTTTTTT. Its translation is CASVYRTGREKLFF.

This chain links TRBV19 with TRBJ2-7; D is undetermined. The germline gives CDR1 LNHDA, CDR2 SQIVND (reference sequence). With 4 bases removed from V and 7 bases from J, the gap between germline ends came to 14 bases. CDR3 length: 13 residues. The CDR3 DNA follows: TGTGCCAGTAGTACCGGGTTCTTATGGGAGCAGTACTTC. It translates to CASSTGFLWEQYF. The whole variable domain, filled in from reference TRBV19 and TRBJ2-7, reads DGGITQSPKYLFRKEGQNVTLSCEQNLNHDAMYWYRQDPGQGLRLIYYSQIVNDFQKGDIAEGYSVSREKKESFPLTVTSAQKNPTAFYLCASSTGFLWEQYFGPGTRLTVT.

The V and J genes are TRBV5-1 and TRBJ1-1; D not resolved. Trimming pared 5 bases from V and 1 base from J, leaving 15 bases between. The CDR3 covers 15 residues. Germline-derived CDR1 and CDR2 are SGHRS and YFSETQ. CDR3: CASRKSVVRNTEAFF. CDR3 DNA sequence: TGCGCCAGCAGAAAATCGGTCGTTAGGAACACTGAAGCTTTCTTT.

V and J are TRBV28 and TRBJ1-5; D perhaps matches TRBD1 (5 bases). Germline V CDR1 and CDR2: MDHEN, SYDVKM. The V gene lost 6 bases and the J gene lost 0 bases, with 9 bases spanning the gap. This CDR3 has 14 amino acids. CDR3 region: CASRLTDSNQPQHF. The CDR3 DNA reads TGTGCCAGCAGGTTGACAGATAGCAATCAGCCCCAGCATTTT.

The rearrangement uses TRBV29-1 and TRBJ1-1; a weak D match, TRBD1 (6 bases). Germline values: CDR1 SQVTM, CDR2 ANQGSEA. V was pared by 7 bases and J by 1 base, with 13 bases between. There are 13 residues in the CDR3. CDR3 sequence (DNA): TGCAGCGGCCAGCAGGGGACGAACACTGAAGCTTTCTTT. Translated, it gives CSGQQGTNTEAFF.

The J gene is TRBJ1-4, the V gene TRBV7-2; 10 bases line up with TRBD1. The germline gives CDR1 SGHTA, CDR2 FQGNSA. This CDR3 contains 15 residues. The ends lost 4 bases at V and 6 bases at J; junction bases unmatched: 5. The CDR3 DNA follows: TGTGCCAGCAGCTACGAGGGACAGGGGTATGAAAAACTGTTTTTT. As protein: CASSYEGQGYEKLFF. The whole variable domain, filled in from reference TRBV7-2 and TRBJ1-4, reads GAGVSQSPSNKVTEKGKDVELRCDPISGHTALYWYRQSLGQGLEFLIYFQGNSAPDKSGLPSDRFSAERTGGSVSTLTIQRTQQEDSAVYLCASSYEGQGYEKLFFGSGTQLSVL.

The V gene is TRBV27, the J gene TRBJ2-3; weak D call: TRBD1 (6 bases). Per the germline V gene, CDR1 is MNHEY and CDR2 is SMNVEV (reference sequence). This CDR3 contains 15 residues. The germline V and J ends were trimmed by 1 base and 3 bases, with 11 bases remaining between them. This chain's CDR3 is CASSLFGGRTDTQYF. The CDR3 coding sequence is TGTGCCAGCAGTTTATTTGGGGGCCGGACAGATACGCAGTATTTT.

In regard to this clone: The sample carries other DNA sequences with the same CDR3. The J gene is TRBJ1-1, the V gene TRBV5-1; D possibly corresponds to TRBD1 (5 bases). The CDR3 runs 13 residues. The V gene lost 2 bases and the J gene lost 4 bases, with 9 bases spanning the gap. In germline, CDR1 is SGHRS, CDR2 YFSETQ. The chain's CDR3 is CASSLAQGTEAFF. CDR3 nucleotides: TGCGCCAGCAGCTTAGCCCAGGGCACTGAAGCTTTCTTT.

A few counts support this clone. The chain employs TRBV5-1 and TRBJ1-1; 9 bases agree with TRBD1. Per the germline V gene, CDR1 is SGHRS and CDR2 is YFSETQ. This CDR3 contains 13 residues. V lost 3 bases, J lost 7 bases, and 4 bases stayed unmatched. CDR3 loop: CASSSGQGVEAFF. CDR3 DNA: TGCGCCAGCAGCTCGGGACAGGGAGTTGAAGCTTTCTTT.

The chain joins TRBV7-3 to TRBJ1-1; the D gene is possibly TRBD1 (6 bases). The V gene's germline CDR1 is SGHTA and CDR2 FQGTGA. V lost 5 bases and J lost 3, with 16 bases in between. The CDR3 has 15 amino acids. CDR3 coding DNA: TGTGCCAGCAGCCCGTTGGTGCGGGGGCACACTGAAGCTTTCTTT. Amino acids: CASSPLVRGHTEAFF.

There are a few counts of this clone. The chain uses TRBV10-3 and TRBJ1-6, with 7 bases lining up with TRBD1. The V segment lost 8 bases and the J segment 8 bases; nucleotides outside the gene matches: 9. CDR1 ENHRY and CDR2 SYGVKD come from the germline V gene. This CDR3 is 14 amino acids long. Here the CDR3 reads CAIGRQGRDSPLHF. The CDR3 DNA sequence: TGTGCCATCGGCCGACAGGGTCGTGATTCACCCCTCCACTTT.

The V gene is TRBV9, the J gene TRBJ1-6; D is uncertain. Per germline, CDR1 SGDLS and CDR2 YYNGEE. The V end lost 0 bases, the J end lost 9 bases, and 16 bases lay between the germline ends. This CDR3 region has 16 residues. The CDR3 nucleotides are TGTGCCAGCAGCGTAGATGGTATTCCTGTCGGTTCACCCCTCCACTTT. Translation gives CASSVDGIPVGSPLHF.

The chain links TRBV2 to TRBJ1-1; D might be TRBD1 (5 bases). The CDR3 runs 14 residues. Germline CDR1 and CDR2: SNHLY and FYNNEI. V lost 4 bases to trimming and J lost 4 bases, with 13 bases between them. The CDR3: CASSGTGGTTEAFF. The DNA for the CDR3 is TGTGCCAGCAGTGGAACCGGGGGGACCACTGAAGCTTTCTTT.

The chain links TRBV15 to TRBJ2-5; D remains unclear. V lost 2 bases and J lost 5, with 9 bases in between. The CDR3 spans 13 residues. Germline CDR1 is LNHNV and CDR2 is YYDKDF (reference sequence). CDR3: CATSRPPRETQYF. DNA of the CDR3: TGTGCCACCAGCAGACCTCCACGGGAGACCCAGTACTTC.

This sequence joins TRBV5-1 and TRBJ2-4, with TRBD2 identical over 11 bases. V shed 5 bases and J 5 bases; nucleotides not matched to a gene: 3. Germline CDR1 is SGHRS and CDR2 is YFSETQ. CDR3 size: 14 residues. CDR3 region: CASRGTSGQNIQYF. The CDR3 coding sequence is TGCGCCAGCAGGGGGACTAGCGGACAAAACATTCAGTACTTC.

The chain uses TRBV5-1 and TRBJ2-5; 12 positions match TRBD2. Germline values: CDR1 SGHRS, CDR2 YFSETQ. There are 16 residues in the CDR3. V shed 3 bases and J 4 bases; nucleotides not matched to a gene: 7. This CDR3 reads CASSSRTSGEAETQYF. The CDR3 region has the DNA TGCGCCAGCAGCTCCCGGACTAGCGGGGAAGCAGAGACCCAGTACTTC.

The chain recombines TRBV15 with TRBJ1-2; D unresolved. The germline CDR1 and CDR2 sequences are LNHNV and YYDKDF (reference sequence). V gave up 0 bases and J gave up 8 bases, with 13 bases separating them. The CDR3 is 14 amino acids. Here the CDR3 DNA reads TGTGCCACCAGCAGAGATCTACGGGGTGGCGGCTACACCTTC. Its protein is CATSRDLRGGGYTF.

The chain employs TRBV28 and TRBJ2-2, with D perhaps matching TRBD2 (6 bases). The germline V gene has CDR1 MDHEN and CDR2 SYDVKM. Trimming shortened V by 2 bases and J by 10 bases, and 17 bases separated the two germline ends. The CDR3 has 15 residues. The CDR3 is CASSLLSGDAEELFF. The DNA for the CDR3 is TGTGCCAGCAGTTTACTGTCGGGGGACGCGGAGGAGCTGTTTTTT.

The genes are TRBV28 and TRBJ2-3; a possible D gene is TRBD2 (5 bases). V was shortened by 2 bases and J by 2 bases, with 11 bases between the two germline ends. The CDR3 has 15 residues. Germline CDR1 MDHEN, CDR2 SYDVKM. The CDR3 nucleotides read TGTGCCAGCAGTTTACCCGGGGAGATCACAGATACGCAGTATTTT. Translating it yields CASSLPGEITDTQYF.

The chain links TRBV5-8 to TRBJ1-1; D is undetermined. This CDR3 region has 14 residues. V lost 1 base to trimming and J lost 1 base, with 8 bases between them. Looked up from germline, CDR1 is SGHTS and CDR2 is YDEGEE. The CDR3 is CASSLRQANTEAFF. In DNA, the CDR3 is TGTGCCAGCAGCTTGAGGCAGGCGAACACTGAAGCTTTCTTT.